This entry describes one T cell receptor beta chain. TCRdb's table, derived via immunoSEQ multiplex PCR, lists solely in-frame clones and lacks some. Seen here are about 240,000 clones, roughly 89% observed once, and the top ten hold roughly 2.5%. Trimming took off 7 bases at V and 1 base at J, with 10 bases between the two ends. This CDR3 is 13 amino acids long. Germline V gene sequence: CDR1 SNHLY, CDR2 FYNNEI. The data stem from a study of cytomegalovirus exposure and HLA in healthy donors. For the study at large: According to later analysis, the same platform produced the approximately 130 validation and 666 first-cohort repertoires.

An approximately 120-subject validation cohort, separate from the approximately 700-subject first cohort, supplied the donors. Input material: PBMCs. The source of this sequence is a man in his late teens or twenties in good health and CMV-seronegative. This sequence joins TRBV2 and TRBJ1-1; maybe TRBD1 (5 bases). This CDR3 reads CASTQGANTEAFF. CDR3 DNA sequence: TGTGCCAGCACCCAGGGTGCGAACACTGAAGCTTTCTTT.